This TCR beta chain appears in the sequencing data of a study of vaccination effects on CD4 cells after COVID-19. Study information: Participants were given two doses of BNT162b2 or mRNA-1273 vaccine.

V lost 1 base, J lost 0 bases, and 10 bases lay in between. This CDR3 contains 16 residues. Germline V gene lookup returns CDR1 MGHRA and CDR2 YSYEKL. Antigen-specific CD4+ T cells expanded by the ViraFEST assay with viral peptide pools were then sequenced. Scientists isolated CD4+ T cells after a roughly 9-day culture period ended. No vaccinee had earlier SARS-CoV-2 infection, and nucleocapsid antibodies were negative. Supplemented with roughly 9.6 IU/ml IL-2 and about 10 ug/ml peptides, two million PBMC per well were kept in culture. For this clone: Its antigen is not identified.

Using immunoSEQ multiplex PCR, the repertoire was profiled, and TCRdb retains in-frame clones only, with some absent. Of around 45,000 clones in the sample, around 81% are singletons; the top ten hold approximately 10%. Study-level points and caveats: Healthy vaccinees' vaccine-induced clones included only 1 of 255 cross-reacting with common cold coronaviruses. Among infection- and vaccine-induced clones, marked clonal contraction occurred late after vaccination.

This clonotype was obtained from a human donor who received a COVID-19 vaccine. This material consisted of CD4+ T cells from PBMCs cultured with SARS-CoV-2 spike peptides, taken before COVID-19 vaccination. The genes are TRBV4-1 and TRBJ2-1; tentative D call: TRBD2 (5 bases). CDR3 sequence reads: CASSQGPGSSYNEQFF. CDR3 nucleotides: TGCGCCAGCAGCCAAGGTCCGGGGAGCTCCTACAATGAGCAGTTCTTC.